A single T cell receptor (beta chain) is shown here with its context. Its antigen is as yet unknown. Reprocessing the 5' RACE reads, TCRdb reports a single entry for every CDR3 protein and omits DNA. In total, the table holds a few hundred thousand distinct CDR3 sequences. This sample is drawn from a study of T cells expressing NK-cell markers. Overall study: Beta-chain profiling covered CD3+CD56+NKG2C+, CD3+CD56+NKG2C- and CD3+CD56-NKG2C+ sorted subsets. HCMV seropositivity characterized seven of the eight sequenced donors, and seronegativity one. Study results and limitations: About 6 donors had dominant NKG2C+ clonotypes that comprised about 1.0-7.0% of their CD8+ T cells. No clear determination of HCMV specificity was made for expanded NKG2C+ T cell clones.

Germline CDR1 reads SQVTM; CDR2 reads ANQGSEA. This CDR3 has 13 residues. The receptor was derived from a man aged 18 to 70 in good health. The sequenced sample consisted of blood T cells: a sorted CD56 or NKG2C T cell subset, CD4+ or CD8+ T cells, or bulk PBMC T cells (not recorded which). The chain employs TRBV29-1 and TRBJ1-2; absent DNA, TCRdb's TRBD1 call cannot be checked. CDR3 amino acids: CSVVLGADYGYTF.